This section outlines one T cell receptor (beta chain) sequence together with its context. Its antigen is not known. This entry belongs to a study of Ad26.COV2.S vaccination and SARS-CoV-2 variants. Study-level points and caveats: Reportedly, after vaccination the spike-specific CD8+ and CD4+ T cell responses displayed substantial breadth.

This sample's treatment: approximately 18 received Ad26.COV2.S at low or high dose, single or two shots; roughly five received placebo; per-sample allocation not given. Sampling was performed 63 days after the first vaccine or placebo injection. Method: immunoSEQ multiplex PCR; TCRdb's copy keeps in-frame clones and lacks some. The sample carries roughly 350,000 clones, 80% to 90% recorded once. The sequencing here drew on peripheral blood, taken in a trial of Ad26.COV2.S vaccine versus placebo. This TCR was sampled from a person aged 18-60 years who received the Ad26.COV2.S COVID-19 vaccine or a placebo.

The CDR3 protein is CASSQDGMSSYNEQFF. CDR3 nucleotides: TGCGCCAGCAGCCAAGATGGGATGAGCTCCTACAATGAGCAGTTCTTC. The chain combines TRBV4-3 with TRBJ2-1; D remains unclear. CDR1 is LGHNA, CDR2 YSLEER, per germline. Trimming pared 0 bases from V and 0 bases from J, leaving 9 bases between. The CDR3 loop spans 16 amino acids.